The entry that follows covers one TCR beta chain sequence. This clonotype appeared a few times. It lacks a known antigen. No per-base quality is available; no much larger clone lies one base away. The record originates from a study of T cells in Graves' hyperthyroidism and ophthalmopathy (dated by TCRdb to between 2019 and 2020). The study in broad terms: Peripheral blood was sampled at the time of initial diagnosis, prior to any treatment. A discovery cohort of about 95 patients, 43 with Graves' ophthalmopathy and more than 55 with stable Graves' hyperthyroidism, was used to find distinguishing TCR V-J signatures. Prospective prediction of ophthalmopathy was tested in an independent validation cohort consisting of some 18 hyperthyroidism patients and approximately 16 patients who later progressed to ophthalmopathy. The approximately 100 discovery patients were randomly split 7:3 into training and test sets. In more than 5 Graves' hyperthyroidism patients, the study also compared T-cell repertoires from thyroid tissue with T-cell repertoires from blood. Once sampling was done, hyperthyroidism patients were given methimazole at a starting dose of 30 mg daily, whereas ophthalmopathy patients were given high-dose intravenous methylprednisolone. TCR Vbeta CDR3 sequencing of 130 to 150 peripheral blood samples (43 ophthalmopathy, 75 to 80 hyperthyroidism and roughly 17 progressor patients) is reported in the paper.

Amplification of TCR beta CDR3 regions was carried out from RNA transcripts. A first-round RT-PCR of the TCR CDR3 used the HTBI primer set with the Qiagen OneStep RT-PCR kit. Libraries were constructed in a second round of multiplex PCR, after which size selection and purification were performed. The libraries were sequenced on an Illumina HiSeq2000 using paired-end 100 bp reads. The authors' analysis ran thus. SOAPnuke was used to process the raw data, removing reads that contained adapters or uncalled bases, had a mean Phred below 15, or lacked an exact match to the constant primer or identifier. High-quality paired reads were merged with COPE v1.2.5, and unique nucleotide sequences were defined as clonotypes. MiTCR v1.1 was used to align clonotypes to the IMGT TRBV, TRBD and TRBJ reference segments. Only V-J combinations with frequency above 0.0001, covering roughly 99% of repertoires, were analysed. A TCS score was defined as the ratio between F50 (clonal expansion) and ExV (chaos), using BLOSUM62-based TCRdist between CDR3 peptides within each V-J. Welch's t-statistics and random forest reduced approximately 520 V-J features to 13, which were used in a naive Bayes classifier (R e1071). TCRdb cleaned the public reads at Q25 with fastp, built clones with MiXCR and kept in-frame beta chains. Identical CDR3 protein sequences are pooled into one entry, listed with their most common genes and DNA. The V and J calls were not made by the authors but by TCRdb's processing. The sample contains over 650,000 distinct CDR3 sequences, about 15% of them found a single time. The leading ten clones occupy roughly 8% of the sample.

Graves' hyperthyroidism was defined as stable when no progression to ophthalmopathy occurred over 18 months of follow-up. Hyperthyroidism patients were aged 18 to 65 years and newly diagnosed, with disease duration of less than 2 months. Patients with uncontrolled infections, other autoimmune diseases, pregnancy or lactation were excluded. Diagnoses were established on the basis of clinical symptoms, serum thyroxine and TRAb, thyroid ultrasound, and orbital computed tomography. PBMCs were separated from over 9 ml of fresh peripheral blood using Ficoll-Paque density gradient centrifugation. Trizol reagent was used to extract total RNA, and RNA quality was then checked on an Agilent 2100 Bioanalyzer. General conclusions and limits of the study: In validation, the model predicted progression to ophthalmopathy with roughly 66% sensitivity and about 72% specificity, a median of about six months before onset. No statistical method was used to set the sample size in advance, and investigators knew the group allocation. A model built on a 13 V-J signature distinguished ophthalmopathy from stable hyperthyroidism, reaching 87.88% sensitivity and about 81% specificity in cross-validation and 80%/75% in testing. Blood samples also contained most of the expanded thyroid clonotypes (frequency above 0.001), which suggests that blood repertoires may reflect thyroid immune responses.

As encoded in the germline V gene, CDR1 is MDHEN while CDR2 is SYDVKM. There are 14 amino acids in the CDR3, from cysteine to phenylalanine inclusive. Only CDR3 DNA remains: 42 bases, in frame from the first base. The V end loses 2 bases and the J end loses 6 bases, and a stretch of 11 bases separates them. The chain joins TRBV28 to TRBJ1-5; 6 matching bases give a weak D call of TRBD1. The sequence came from a man younger than 30 with Graves' hyperthyroidism. The sequenced material came from blood. CDR3 loop: CASSLRGGGQPQHF. The sequenced DNA: TGTGCCAGCAGTTTAAGGGGAGGGGGTCAGCCCCAGCATTTT.